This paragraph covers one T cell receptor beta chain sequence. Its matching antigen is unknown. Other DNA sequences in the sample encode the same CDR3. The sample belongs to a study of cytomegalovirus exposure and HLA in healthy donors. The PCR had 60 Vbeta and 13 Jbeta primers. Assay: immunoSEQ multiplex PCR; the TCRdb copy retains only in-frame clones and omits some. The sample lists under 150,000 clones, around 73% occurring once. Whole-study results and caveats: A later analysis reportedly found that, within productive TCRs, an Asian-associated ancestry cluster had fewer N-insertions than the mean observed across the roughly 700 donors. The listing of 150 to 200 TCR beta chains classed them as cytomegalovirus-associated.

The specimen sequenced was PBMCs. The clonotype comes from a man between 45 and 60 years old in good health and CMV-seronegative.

CDR3 nucleotide sequence: TGTGCCAGCAGCTTAGGTCAGACAGGGCTGCGGGAGACCCAGTACTTC. This sequence encodes CASSLGQTGLRETQYF. V gene TRBV7-6 combines with J gene TRBJ2-5; 7 bases agree with TRBD1. The CDR3 covers 16 residues. J was trimmed by 5 bases and V by 1 base; bases with no gene match: 10. CDR1 and CDR2 from the germline V gene are SGHVS and FNYEAQ.